These 25 T cell receptor beta chains were all obtained from the same sample, sequenced in a study of beta chain features in type 1 diabetes. The antigens for these receptors are not known. Study-wide findings and caveats: Shortening of TCRB CDR3s, moderate but significant, appeared in all four CD4+ subsets of Type 1 diabetes patients.

What was sequenced were expressed TCRB transcripts, since all of the isolated RNA had been reverse transcribed. Libraries were prepared by immunoSEQ multiplex PCR; TCRdb keeps only in-frame clonotypes and omits some of them. Of under 300,000 clones listed, roughly 17% are singletons. Sequenced: naive CD4+ T cells from blood. These receptors were taken from a man between 25 and 39 years old with type 1 diabetes.

In this sample, this clone turned up a few times. V usage is TRBV7-9 and J usage is TRBJ2-5, with D perhaps TRBD2 (6 bases). This CDR3 region has 14 residues. The V end lost 2 bases, the J end lost 3 bases, and 10 bases lay between the germline ends. The V gene's germline CDR1 is SEHNR and CDR2 FQNEAQ (reference sequence). DNA for the CDR3: TGTGCCAGCAGCTTAACCGGGACTGAAGAGACCCAGTACTTC. Translation gives CASSLTGTEETQYF. Filled out from reference TRBV7-9 and TRBJ2-5, the complete variable domain reads DTGVSQNPRHKITKRGQNVTFRCDPISEHNRLYWYRQTLGQGPEFLTYFQNEAQLEKSRLLSDRFSAERPKGSFSTLEIQRTEQGDSAMYLCASSLTGTEETQYFGPGTRLLVL.

The chain carries TRBV28 and TRBJ2-2; 10 nucleotides line up with TRBD1. J lost 1 base, V lost 6 bases, and 2 bases had no gene match. Germline CDR1 and CDR2: MDHEN and SYDVKM. There are 15 residues in the CDR3. CDR3 protein: CASSRDRGNTGELFF. In DNA, the CDR3 is TGTGCCAGCAGCCGGGACAGGGGGAACACCGGGGAGCTGTTTTTT.

CDR3 region: CASSSRGLAGGYNEQFF. CDR3 DNA sequence: TGTGCCAGCAGCTCCAGAGGCCTAGCGGGAGGCTACAATGAGCAGTTCTTC. V and J are TRBV7-3 and TRBJ2-1; 11 nucleotides agree with TRBD2. J was trimmed by 3 bases and V by 4 bases; bases with no gene match: 8. Germline CDR1 and CDR2: SGHTA and FQGTGA. The CDR3 length is 17 residues.

This clone was counted only a few times. V and J are TRBV6-5 and TRBJ1-1; unclear D gene. The CDR3 has 11 residues. CDR1 is MNHEY and CDR2 is SVGAGI in the germline V gene. The ends were cut back, 6 bases at V and 1 base at J, with 3 bases in the middle. CDR3 in amino acids: CASRRNTEAFF. The CDR3 region has the DNA TGTGCCAGCAGGAGGAACACTGAAGCTTTCTTT.

The table lists this clone with a few counts. J is TRBJ1-2 and V is TRBV19, with D uncertain. The CDR3 runs 14 residues. CDR1 is LNHDA, CDR2 SQIVND, per germline (reference sequence). Trimming left V 1 base short and J 2 bases short, with 8 bases between. The CDR3 loop is CASSIATQNYGYTF. For the CDR3, the DNA is TGTGCCAGTAGTATAGCGACACAGAACTATGGCTACACCTTC.

The rearrangement joins TRBV29-1 to TRBJ1-2; no firm D call. Germline V gene data show CDR1 as SQVTM and CDR2 as ANQGSEA. The CDR3 sequence is 12 residues long. The V gene lost 4 bases and the J gene lost 1 base, with 7 bases spanning the gap. CDR3 coding DNA: TGCAGCGTTGGAAACAGTAACTATGGCTACACCTTC. Amino acid sequence: CSVGNSNYGYTF.

The chain links TRBV7-9 to TRBJ2-5; the D is unclear. Trimming left V 4 bases short and J 1 base short, with 4 bases between. The CDR3 is 12 amino acids. Germline CDR1 reads SEHNR; CDR2 reads FQNEAQ (reference sequence). The CDR3 loop is CASSWTQETQYF. The CDR3 bases are TGTGCCAGCAGCTGGACCCAAGAGACCCAGTACTTC.

This sequence joins TRBV4-3 and TRBJ1-2; D is uncertain. Between the trimmed V and J ends, which lost 0 bases and 7 bases, there was a span of 9 bases. CDR1 and CDR2 (germline): LGHNA, YSLEER. The CDR3 covers 13 residues. DNA for the CDR3: TGCGCCAGCAGCCAAGATGTAGGGTTTGGCTACACCTTC. Residues: CASSQDVGFGYTF.

The chain couples TRBV30 to TRBJ2-1, with 7 bases matching TRBD1. Trimming took 2 bases from V and 7 from J; bases not matched to a gene: 2. The CDR3 contains 12 residues. Germline V lookup: CDR1 GTSNPN, CDR2 SVGIG (reference sequence). CDR3 amino acids: CAWSKDRNEQFF. DNA for the CDR3: TGTGCCTGGAGTAAGGACAGGAATGAGCAGTTCTTC. Using reference TRBV30 and TRBJ2-1 for the parts outside the CDR3, the full variable domain is SQTIHQWPATLVQPVGSPLSLECTVEGTSNPNLYWYRQAAGRGLQLLFYSVGIGQISSEVPQNLSASRPQDRQFILSSKKLLLSDSGFYLCAWSKDRNEQFFGPGTRLTVL.

The rearrangement joins TRBV5-1 to TRBJ2-1, with D perhaps TRBD2 (5 bases). CDR1 and CDR2 from the germline V gene are SGHRS and YFSETQ. V lost 4 bases and J lost 4, with 9 bases in between. CDR3 size: 13 residues. This chain's CDR3 is CASSGGGYNEQFF. CDR3 nucleotides: TGCGCCAGCAGCGGCGGCGGGTACAATGAGCAGTTCTTC.

This clone was counted only a few times. J is TRBJ1-4 and V is TRBV4-1, with D uncertain. CDR1 is MGHRA and CDR2 is YSYEKL in the germline V gene. The length of the CDR3 is 13 residues. Trimming took 6 bases from V and 8 from J, leaving 13 bases between them. The CDR3 loop reads CASSLTSGEKLFF. CDR3 in DNA: TGCGCCAGCAGTTTAACATCCGGGGAAAAACTGTTTTTT.

The chain combines TRBV4-1 with TRBJ2-3, with TRBD2 matching 7 bases. From germline, CDR1 is MGHRA and CDR2 YSYEKL. CDR3 size: 16 residues. Germline trimming cut 1 base from V and 4 bases from J; bases unmatched to any gene: 8. For the CDR3, the DNA is TGCGCCAGCAGCCAAGGAAATAGCGGGTTAGCAGATACGCAGTATTTT. It yields the protein CASSQGNSGLADTQYF.

In this sample, this clone turned up a few times. V is TRBV19 and J is TRBJ2-1, with TRBD2 identical over 8 bases. V dropped 7 bases and J dropped 5; count of bases not matched to a gene: 10. The germline V gene encodes CDR1 LNHDA and CDR2 SQIVND (reference sequence). The CDR3 loop spans 15 amino acids. CDR3 region: CASTTSGSLDNEQFF. The CDR3 bases are TGTGCCAGTACCACCAGCGGGAGTCTTGACAATGAGCAGTTCTTC.

This clone was seen a few times. The chain employs TRBV5-1 and TRBJ2-1; D remains unclear. The CDR3 spans 14 residues. Germline assignment: CDR1 SGHRS and CDR2 YFSETQ. Trimming left V 4 bases short and J 9 bases short, with 17 bases between. In nucleotides, the CDR3 is TGCGCCAGCAGCAGGGATGGGTTCAGGAGTGAGCAGTTCTTC. Translation gives CASSRDGFRSEQFF.

This clone was detected only a few times. The V and J genes are TRBV7-2 and TRBJ2-7, with 7 positions matching TRBD1. The CDR3 is 15 amino acids. In germline, CDR1 is SGHTA, CDR2 FQGNSA. With V trimmed by 4 bases and J by 4 bases, 10 bases remained unmatched. For the CDR3, the DNA is TGTGCCAGCAGCTCCGAGGGGGCGAGGGCTTACGAGCAGTACTTC. This encodes CASSSEGARAYEQYF.

Only a few counts were recorded for this clone. This rearrangement joins TRBV7-8 to TRBJ1-1, with D hard to call. Germline CDR1 is SGHVS and CDR2 is FQNEAQ. V lost 0 bases and J lost 2, with 7 bases in between. This CDR3 is built from 14 residues. CDR3 protein: CASSLAEGNTEAFF. Here the CDR3 DNA reads TGTGCCAGCAGCTTAGCGGAGGGTAACACTGAAGCTTTCTTT.

This clone was recorded once. V gene TRBV29-1 combines with J gene TRBJ1-5, with D perhaps matching TRBD1 (6 bases). This CDR3 has 13 residues. Germline V gene data show CDR1 as SQVTM and CDR2 as ANQGSEA. Trimming cost V 5 bases and J 4 bases, with 12 bases left between them. The DNA of the CDR3 is TGCAGCGTTTTAACAGGGAATAATCAGCCCCAGCATTTT. Translation gives CSVLTGNNQPQHF.

This clone showed up just a few times. Other DNA sequences of this sample code for an identical CDR3. J is TRBJ2-3 and V is TRBV9, with 7 bases identical to TRBD1. CDR1 and CDR2 from the germline V gene are SGDLS and YYNGEE. Trimming removed 3 bases from V and 0 bases from J; junction bases left unmatched: 4. This CDR3 region has 15 residues. The DNA of the CDR3 is TGTGCCAGCAGCGCGCGACAGGGTAGCACAGATACGCAGTATTTT. Its translation: CASSARQGSTDTQYF.

V and J are TRBV9 and TRBJ1-5; D remains ambiguous. Germline V CDR1 and CDR2: SGDLS, YYNGEE. The CDR3 length is 14 residues. The germline V and J ends were trimmed by 8 bases and 0 bases, with 12 bases remaining between them. Written as DNA, the CDR3 is TGTGCCAGTCCGACAAATTATAGCAATCAGCCCCAGCATTTT. Its translation is CASPTNYSNQPQHF.

This clone came up a few times. CDR3 bases: TGTGCCAGCAGCTTAGCCGGACAGCTCTATGGCTACACCTTC. This gives the protein CASSLAGQLYGYTF. The V call is TRBV7-9, the J call TRBJ1-2, with D possibly being TRBD1 (6 bases). The CDR3 sequence is 14 residues long. The germline V and J ends were trimmed by 0 bases and 4 bases, with 9 bases remaining between them. The V gene's germline CDR1 is SEHNR and CDR2 FQNEAQ (reference sequence).

In its sample, this clone was seen a few times. The chain joins TRBV5-6 to TRBJ1-5; the D is unclear. Deletions cut 4 bases from V and 3 bases from J, with 8 bases between. CDR1 is SGHDT and CDR2 is YYEEEE in the germline V gene. The CDR3 loop spans 13 amino acids. The CDR3 here is CASSVDANQPQHF. The CDR3 region has the DNA TGTGCCAGCAGCGTAGACGCCAATCAGCCCCAGCATTTT. The full variable domain, with the rest looked up from reference TRBV5-6 and TRBJ1-5, is DAGVTQSPTHLIKTRGQQVTLRCSPKSGHDTVSWYQQALGQGPQFIFQYYEEEERQRGNFPDRFSGHQFPNYSSELNVNALLLGDSALYLCASSVDANQPQHFGDGTRLSIL.

This clone appeared a few times. This rearrangement joins TRBV2 to TRBJ2-3; perhaps TRBD1 as D (5 bases). This CDR3 is 13 amino acids long. V dropped 3 bases and J dropped 4 bases, with 8 bases sitting between them. CDR1 is SNHLY, CDR2 FYNNEI, per germline. Written as DNA, the CDR3 is TGTGCCAGCAGTGAGGACAATTCAGATACGCAGTATTTT. Translation: CASSEDNSDTQYF.

There are a few counts of this clone. V gene TRBV6-5 combines with J gene TRBJ2-1; 8 nucleotides line up with TRBD2. Germline assignment: CDR1 MNHEY and CDR2 SVGAGI. The CDR3 sequence is 15 residues long. V lost 2 bases and J lost 10; bases outside the gene matches: 10. The CDR3 region is CASSYGPGGPKEQFF. CDR3 nucleotide sequence: TGTGCCAGCAGTTACGGCCCGGGAGGGCCTAAAGAGCAGTTCTTC.

This chain joins TRBV30 and TRBJ1-2; TRBD1 matches 7 bases. The CDR3 consists of 13 residues. With V trimmed by 3 bases and J by 6 bases, 7 bases remained unmatched. Germline V gene lookup returns CDR1 GTSNPN and CDR2 SVGIG (reference sequence). In DNA form, the CDR3 reads TGTGCCTGGAGAATCTCAGGGGGACATGGCTACACCTTC. Protein: CAWRISGGHGYTF.

The table lists this clone with a few counts. The rearrangement links TRBV29-1 to TRBJ2-5, with D possibly being TRBD2 (6 bases). This CDR3 is 13 amino acids long. Germline loops: CDR1 SQVTM, CDR2 ANQGSEA. The V end was cut by 4 bases, the J end by 4 bases, with 13 bases between. CDR3 nucleotides: TGCAGCGTTGGTTGGGGGGTCCTAGAGACCCAGTACTTC. Translation gives CSVGWGVLETQYF.